The sequence of this T cell receptor beta chain was determined in a study of T cells in tuberculosis. Study information: The T cells targeted glucose monomycolate, a mycobacterial lipid, via CD1B. Study results and limitations: GEM motif frequencies gave 70% accuracy; the GMM repertoire gave 80% to 90%.

About this clone: Its antigen is currently unknown.

Assay used: immunoSEQ multiplex PCR; TCRdb lists only in-frame clones, some missing. The table lists about 36,000 clones, 85% to 95% of them singletons, with roughly 6.4% in the top ten. This clonotype was sampled from a donor between 10 and 29 years old with latent tuberculosis or without tuberculosis infection. Specimen: PBMCs.

The CDR3: CASTRSLGSSSDTQYF. The CDR3 DNA is TGTGCCAGCACCCGAAGCCTCGGGAGTAGCTCAGATACGCAGTATTTT. The rearrangement joins TRBV7-2 to TRBJ2-3, with a possible D match to TRBD2 (6 bases). Germline-derived CDR1 and CDR2 are SGHTA and FQGNSA. V lost 7 bases and J lost 4, with 21 bases in between. The CDR3 consists of 16 residues.